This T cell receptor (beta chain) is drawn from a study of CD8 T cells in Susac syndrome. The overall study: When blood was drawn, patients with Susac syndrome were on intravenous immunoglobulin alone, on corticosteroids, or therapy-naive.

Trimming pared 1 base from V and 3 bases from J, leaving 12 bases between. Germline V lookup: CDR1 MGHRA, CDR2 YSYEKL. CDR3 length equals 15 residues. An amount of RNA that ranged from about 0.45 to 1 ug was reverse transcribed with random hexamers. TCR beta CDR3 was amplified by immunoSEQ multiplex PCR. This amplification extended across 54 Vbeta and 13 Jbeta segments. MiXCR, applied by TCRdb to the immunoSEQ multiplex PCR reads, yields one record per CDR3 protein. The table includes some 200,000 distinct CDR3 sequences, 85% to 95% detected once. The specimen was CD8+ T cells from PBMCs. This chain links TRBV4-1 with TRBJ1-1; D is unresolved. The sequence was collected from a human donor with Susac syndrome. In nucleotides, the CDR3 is TGCGCCAGCAGCCAAGTCCCGTCTGACCACACTGAAGCTTTCTTT. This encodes CASSQVPSDHTEAFF.